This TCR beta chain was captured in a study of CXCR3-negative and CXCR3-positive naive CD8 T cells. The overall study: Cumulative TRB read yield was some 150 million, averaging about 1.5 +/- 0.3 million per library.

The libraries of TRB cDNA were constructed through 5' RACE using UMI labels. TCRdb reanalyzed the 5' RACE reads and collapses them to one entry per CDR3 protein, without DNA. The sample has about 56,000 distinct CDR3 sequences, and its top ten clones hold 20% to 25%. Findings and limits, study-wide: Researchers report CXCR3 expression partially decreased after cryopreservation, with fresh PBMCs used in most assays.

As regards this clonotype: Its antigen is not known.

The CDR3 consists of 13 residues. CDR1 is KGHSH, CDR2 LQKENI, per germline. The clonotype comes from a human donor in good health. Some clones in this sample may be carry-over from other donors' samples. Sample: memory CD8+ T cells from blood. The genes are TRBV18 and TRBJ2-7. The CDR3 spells CASSTGESYEQYF.